This entry describes one T cell receptor (beta chain). The sample belongs to a study of blood T cell repertoires in COVID-19. In the study overall: Samples taken during acute and convalescent COVID-19 were collected in the United States, Italy and Spain. T cells, B-cell-depleted T cells, or PBMCs supplied cDNA or gDNA.

The V gene's germline CDR1 is MNHEY and CDR2 SMNVEV (reference sequence). With 0 bases removed from V and 6 bases from J, the gap between germline ends came to 12 bases. CDR3 length: 14 residues. Authors' processing steps: Reference gene primers were amplified, and this amplification served to estimate nucleated cell counts. Assay: immunoSEQ multiplex PCR; the TCRdb copy retains only in-frame clones and omits some. D and trimming come from the DNA, and the V and J calls and clone size come from that table. The table includes 200,000 to 250,000 clones, around three quarters detected once. This sequence was found in a woman in her sixties or seventies with acute or convalescent COVID-19. This chain connects TRBV27 to TRBJ2-7, with a tentative D call TRBD2 (6 bases). Sequenced: peripheral blood. Here the CDR3 reads CASSLSGGFGEQYF. The CDR3 coding sequence is TGTGCCAGCAGTTTATCGGGGGGATTCGGCGAGCAGTACTTC.